The 8 T cell receptor beta chains presented below share a single source sample, sequenced in a study of Graves' ophthalmopathy and Graves' hyperthyroidism. RNA transcripts yielded amplified TCR beta CDR3 regions. HTBI primers were used in a first-round RT-PCR, which preceded a second-round multiplex PCR. TCRdb analysed the multiplex PCR reads with MiXCR anew, one entry per CDR3 protein. There are about 700,000 distinct CDR3 sequences in the sample; 35% to 50% occur only once, and over 2.5% lies in the top ten. Source material: peripheral blood. These TCRs come from an adult man with Graves' ophthalmopathy.

In this sample, this clonotype turned up many times. The CDR3 is CAAWGVRSGANVLTF. In nucleotides, the CDR3 is TGTGCAGCGTGGGGGGTCAGGTCTGGGGCCAACGTCCTGACTTTC. The V and J genes are TRBV19 and TRBJ2-6, with a possible D match to TRBD2 (6 bases). Germline assignment: CDR1 LNHDA and CDR2 SQIVND (reference sequence). The CDR3 loop spans 15 amino acids. Supplemented by reference TRBV19 and TRBJ2-6, the full variable domain reads DGGITQSPKYLFRKEGQNVTLSCEQNLNHDAMYWYRQDPGQGLRLIYYSQIVNDFQKGDIAEGYSVSREKKESFPLTVTSAQKNPTAFYLCAAWGVRSGANVLTFGAGSRLTVL.

The CDR3 DNA follows: TGCAGCGTTGTGCCAGGGGGTGTGTATGGCTACACCTTC. Translated, it gives CSVVPGGVYGYTF. The chain uses TRBV29-1 and TRBJ1-2, with 7 nucleotides matching TRBD1. CDR3 length equals 13 residues. V dropped 4 bases and J dropped 5; count of bases not matched to a gene: 7. CDR1 is SQVTM, CDR2 ANQGSEA, per germline.

This clonotype was counted many times. V usage is TRBV19 and J usage is TRBJ1-1; TRBD1 agrees at 7 bases. Germline CDR1 LNHDA, CDR2 SQIVND (reference sequence). This CDR3 has 14 amino acids. With 3 bases clipped from V and 6 bases from J, the junction kept 7 bases outside the gene matches. As DNA, the CDR3 is TGTGCCAGTAGTATCCCAGGGGGGTTCGCTGAAGCTTTCTTT. Its translation is CASSIPGGFAEAFF. Using reference TRBV19 and TRBJ1-1 for the parts outside the CDR3, the full variable domain is DGGITQSPKYLFRKEGQNVTLSCEQNLNHDAMYWYRQDPGQGLRLIYYSQIVNDFQKGDIAEGYSVSREKKESFPLTVTSAQKNPTAFYLCASSIPGGFAEAFFGQGTRLTVV.

The chain has TRBV14 and TRBJ1-3; 8 bases fit TRBD1. There are 16 residues in the CDR3. Germline V gene data show CDR1 as SGHDN and CDR2 as FVKESK. V dropped 5 bases and J dropped 2; count of bases not matched to a gene: 8. CDR3 in DNA: TGTGCCAGCAGCTTAAGCAGGGGGCGCGCTGGAAACACCATATATTTT. Translating it yields CASSLSRGRAGNTIYF.

A word on this clonotype: A junction boundary mismatches the germline segment, possibly from a read error. The J gene is TRBJ2-5, the V gene TRBV10-3; perhaps D is TRBD1 or TRBD2 (6 bases each). The germline V gene has CDR1 ENHRY and CDR2 SYGVKD. CDR3 size: 15 residues. In nucleotides, the CDR3 is TGTGCCAGCAGTGAAAACAGGGTTGGGGGGGAGACCCAGTACTTC. Amino acid sequence: CASSENRVGGETQYF.

This clonotype came up once. This chain links TRBV10-3 with TRBJ2-2; D possibly corresponds to TRBD1 (5 bases). Germline V gene data show CDR1 as ENHRY and CDR2 as SYGVKD. The ends were cut back, 2 bases at V and 8 bases at J, with 12 bases in the middle. This CDR3 has 14 residues. This chain's CDR3 is CAISEGARAGELFF. CDR3 sequence (DNA): TGTGCCATCAGTGAGGGGGCCAGGGCTGGGGAGCTGTTTTTT.

This clonotype was observed a few times. V and J are TRBV4-3 and TRBJ1-2; D uncertain. Germline V CDR1 and CDR2: LGHNA, YSLEER. CDR3 size: 14 residues. The V end lost 0 bases, the J end lost 4 bases, and 9 bases lay between the germline ends. The CDR3 loop reads CASSQDPSFYGYTF. CDR3 bases: TGCGCCAGCAGCCAAGATCCCAGCTTCTATGGCTACACCTTC.

This clonotype was seen a handful of times. This chain links TRBV30 with TRBJ1-4; D ambiguous. Germline V gene lookup returns CDR1 GTSNPN and CDR2 SVGIG (reference sequence). This CDR3 comprises 12 residues. Deletions cut 4 bases from V and 5 bases from J, with 8 bases between. CDR3 protein: CAWTEENEKLFF. The DNA of the CDR3 is TGTGCCTGGACGGAGGAAAATGAAAAACTGTTTTTT.